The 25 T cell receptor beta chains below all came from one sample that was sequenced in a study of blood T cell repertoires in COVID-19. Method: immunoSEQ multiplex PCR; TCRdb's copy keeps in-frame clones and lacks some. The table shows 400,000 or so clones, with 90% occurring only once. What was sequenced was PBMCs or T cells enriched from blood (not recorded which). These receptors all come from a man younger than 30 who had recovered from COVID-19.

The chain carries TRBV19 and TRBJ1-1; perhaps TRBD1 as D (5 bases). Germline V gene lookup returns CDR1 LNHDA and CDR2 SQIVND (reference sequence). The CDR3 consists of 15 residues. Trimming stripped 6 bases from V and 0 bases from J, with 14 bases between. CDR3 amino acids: CASRRRGRMNTEAFF. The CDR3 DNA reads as TGTGCCAGTAGAAGGAGGGGCAGGATGAACACTGAAGCTTTCTTT.

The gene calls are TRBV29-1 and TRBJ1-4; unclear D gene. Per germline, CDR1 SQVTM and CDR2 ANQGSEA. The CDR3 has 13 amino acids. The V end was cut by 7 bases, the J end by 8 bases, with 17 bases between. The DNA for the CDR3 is TGCAGCGCACTCCCGCGAGGTGGGGAAAAACTGTTTTTT. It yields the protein CSALPRGGEKLFF.

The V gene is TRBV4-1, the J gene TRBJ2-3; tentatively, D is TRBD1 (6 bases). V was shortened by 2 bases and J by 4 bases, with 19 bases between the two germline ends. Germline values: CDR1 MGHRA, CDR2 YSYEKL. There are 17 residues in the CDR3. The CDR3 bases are TGCGCCAGCAGCCAATACTCAGGGGTCAGTGTCTCAGATACGCAGTATTTT. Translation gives CASSQYSGVSVSDTQYF.

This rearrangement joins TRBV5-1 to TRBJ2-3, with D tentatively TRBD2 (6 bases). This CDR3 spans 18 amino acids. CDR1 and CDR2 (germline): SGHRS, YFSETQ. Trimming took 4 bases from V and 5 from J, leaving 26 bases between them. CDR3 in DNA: TGCGCCAGCAGCCTACCCGAGGGATTGGAGGGAGGCAAAGATACGCAGTATTTT. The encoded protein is CASSLPEGLEGGKDTQYF.

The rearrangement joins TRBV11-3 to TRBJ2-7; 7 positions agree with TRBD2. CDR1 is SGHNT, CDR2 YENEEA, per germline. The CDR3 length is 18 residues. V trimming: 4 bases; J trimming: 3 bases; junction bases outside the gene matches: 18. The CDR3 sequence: CASSSGTGGFPLNYEQYF. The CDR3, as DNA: TGTGCCAGCAGCTCGGGGACGGGAGGCTTCCCTCTCAACTACGAGCAGTACTTC.

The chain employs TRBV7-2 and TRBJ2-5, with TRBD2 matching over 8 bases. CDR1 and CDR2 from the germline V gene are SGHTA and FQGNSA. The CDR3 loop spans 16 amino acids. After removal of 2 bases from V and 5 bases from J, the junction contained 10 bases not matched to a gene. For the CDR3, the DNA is TGTGCCAGCAGCTTATTGCCAGCGGGAGTCGGGGAGACCCAGTACTTC. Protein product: CASSLLPAGVGETQYF.

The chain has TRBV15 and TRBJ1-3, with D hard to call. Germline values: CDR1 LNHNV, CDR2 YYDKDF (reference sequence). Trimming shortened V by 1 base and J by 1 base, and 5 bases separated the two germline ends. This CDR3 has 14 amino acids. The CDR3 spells CATSRGGSGNTIYF. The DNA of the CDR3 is TGTGCCACCAGCAGAGGAGGGTCTGGAAACACCATATATTTT.

Written as DNA, the CDR3 is TGCGCCAGCAGCTTGGGTACAGGGGATCAGCCCCAGCATTTT. Translation: CASSLGTGDQPQHF. This chain uses TRBV5-1 with TRBJ1-5; 7 bases map to TRBD1. Trimming removed 0 bases from V and 5 bases from J; junction bases left unmatched: 2. There are 14 residues in the CDR3. The germline V gene encodes CDR1 SGHRS and CDR2 YFSETQ.

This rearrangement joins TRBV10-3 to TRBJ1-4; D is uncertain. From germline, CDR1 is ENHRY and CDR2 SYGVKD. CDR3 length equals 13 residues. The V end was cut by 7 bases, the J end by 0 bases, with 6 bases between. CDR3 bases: TGTGCCATCACGGAGGCAACTAATGAAAAACTGTTTTTT. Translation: CAITEATNEKLFF.

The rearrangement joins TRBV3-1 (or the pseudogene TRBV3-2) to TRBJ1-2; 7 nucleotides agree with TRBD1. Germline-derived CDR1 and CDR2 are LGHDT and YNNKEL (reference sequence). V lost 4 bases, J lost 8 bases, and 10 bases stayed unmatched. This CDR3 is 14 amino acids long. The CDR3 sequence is CASSPLEGASGYTF. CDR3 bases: TGTGCCAGCAGCCCCTTGGAGGGGGCGAGCGGCTACACCTTC.

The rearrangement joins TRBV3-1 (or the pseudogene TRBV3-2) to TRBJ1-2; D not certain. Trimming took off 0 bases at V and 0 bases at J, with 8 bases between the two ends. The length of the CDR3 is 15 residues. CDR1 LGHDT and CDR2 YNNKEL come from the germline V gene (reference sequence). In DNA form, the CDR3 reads TGTGCCAGCAGCCAAGAAAGGACTTCTAACTATGGCTACACCTTC. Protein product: CASSQERTSNYGYTF.

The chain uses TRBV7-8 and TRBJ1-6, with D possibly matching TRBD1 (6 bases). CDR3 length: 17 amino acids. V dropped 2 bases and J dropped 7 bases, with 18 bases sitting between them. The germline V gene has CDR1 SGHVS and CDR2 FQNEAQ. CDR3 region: CASSLRMGARQNSPLHF. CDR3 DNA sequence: TGTGCCAGCAGCTTACGCATGGGGGCGCGACAAAATTCACCCCTCCACTTT.

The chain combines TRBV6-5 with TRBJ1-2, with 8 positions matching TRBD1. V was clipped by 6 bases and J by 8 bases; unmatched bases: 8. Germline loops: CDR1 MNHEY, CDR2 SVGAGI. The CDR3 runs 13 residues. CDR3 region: CASSRDRSGGYTF. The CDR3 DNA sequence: TGTGCCAGCAGCCGGGACAGGTCTGGGGGCTACACCTTC.

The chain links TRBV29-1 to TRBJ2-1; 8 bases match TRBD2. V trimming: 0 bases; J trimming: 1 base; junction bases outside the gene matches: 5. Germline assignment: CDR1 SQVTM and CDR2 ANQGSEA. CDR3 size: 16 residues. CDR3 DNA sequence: TGCAGCGTTGAAGACGGGACTAGAAGTTCCTACAATGAGCAGTTCTTC. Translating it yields CSVEDGTRSSYNEQFF.

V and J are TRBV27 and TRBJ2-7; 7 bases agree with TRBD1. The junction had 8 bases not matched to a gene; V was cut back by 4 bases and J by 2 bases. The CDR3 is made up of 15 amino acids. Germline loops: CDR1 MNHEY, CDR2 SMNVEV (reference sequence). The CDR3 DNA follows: TGTGCCAGCAGTTCCAGGACAGGACCCCCCTACGAGCAGTACTTC. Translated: CASSSRTGPPYEQYF.

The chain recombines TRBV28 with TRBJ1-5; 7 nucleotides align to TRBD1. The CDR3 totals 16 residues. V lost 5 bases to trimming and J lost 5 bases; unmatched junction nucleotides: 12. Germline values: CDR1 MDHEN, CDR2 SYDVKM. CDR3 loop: CASSRGPGGRYQPQHF. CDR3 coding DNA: TGTGCCAGCAGTCGGGGTCCAGGGGGGAGGTATCAGCCCCAGCATTTT. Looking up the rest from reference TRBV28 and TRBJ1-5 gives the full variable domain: DVKVTQSSRYLVKRTGEKVFLECVQDMDHENMFWYRQDPGLGLRLIYFSYDVKMKEKGDIPEGYSVSREKKERFSLILESASTNQTSMYLCASSRGPGGRYQPQHFGDGTRLSIL.

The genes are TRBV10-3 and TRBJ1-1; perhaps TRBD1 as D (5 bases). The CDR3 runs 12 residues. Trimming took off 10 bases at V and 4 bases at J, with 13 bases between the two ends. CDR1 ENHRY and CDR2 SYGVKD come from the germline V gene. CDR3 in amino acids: CATCSGATEAFF. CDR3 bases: TGTGCCACTTGCTCTGGGGCCACTGAAGCTTTCTTT.

CDR3 in amino acids: CASSSGVIGNTIYF. The CDR3 DNA reads TGTGCCAGCAGCTCCGGGGTTATTGGAAACACCATATATTTT. The chain couples TRBV7-9 to TRBJ1-3, with D unclear. The CDR3 covers 14 residues. The germline CDR1 and CDR2 sequences are SEHNR and FQNEAQ (reference sequence). V gave up 4 bases and J gave up 3 bases, with 10 bases separating them.

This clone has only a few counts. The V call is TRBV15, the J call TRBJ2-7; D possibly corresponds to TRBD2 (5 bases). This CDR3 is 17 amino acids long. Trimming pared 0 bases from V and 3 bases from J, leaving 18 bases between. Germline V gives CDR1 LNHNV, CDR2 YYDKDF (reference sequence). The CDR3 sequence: CATSRDRLALPGYEQYF. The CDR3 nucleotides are TGTGCCACCAGCAGAGATCGGCTAGCTCTCCCGGGCTACGAGCAGTACTTC.

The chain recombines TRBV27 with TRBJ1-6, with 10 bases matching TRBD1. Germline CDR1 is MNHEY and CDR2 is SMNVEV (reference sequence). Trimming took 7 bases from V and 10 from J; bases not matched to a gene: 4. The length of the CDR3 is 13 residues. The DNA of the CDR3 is TGTGCCAGCACCGGGACAGGGGCCTCACCCCTCCACTTT. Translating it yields CASTGTGASPLHF.

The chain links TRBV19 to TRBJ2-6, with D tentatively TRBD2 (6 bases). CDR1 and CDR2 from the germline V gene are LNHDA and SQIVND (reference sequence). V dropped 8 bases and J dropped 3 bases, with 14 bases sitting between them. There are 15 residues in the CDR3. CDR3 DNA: TGTGCCAGTTCCTTCGGGGGTAATGGGGCCAACGTCCTGACTTTC. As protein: CASSFGGNGANVLTF.

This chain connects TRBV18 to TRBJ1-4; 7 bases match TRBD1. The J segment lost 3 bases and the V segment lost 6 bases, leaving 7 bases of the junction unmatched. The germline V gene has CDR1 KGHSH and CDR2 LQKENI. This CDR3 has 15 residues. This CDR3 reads CASSGNRGANEKLFF. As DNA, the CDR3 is TGTGCCAGCTCGGGAAACAGGGGTGCTAATGAAAAACTGTTTTTT.

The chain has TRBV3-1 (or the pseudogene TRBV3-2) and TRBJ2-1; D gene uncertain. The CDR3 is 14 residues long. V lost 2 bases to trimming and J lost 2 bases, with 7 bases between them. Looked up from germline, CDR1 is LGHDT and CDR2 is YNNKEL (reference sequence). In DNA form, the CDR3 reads TGTGCCAGCAGCCAAATAGCTACCTACAATGAGCAGTTCTTC. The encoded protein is CASSQIATYNEQFF.

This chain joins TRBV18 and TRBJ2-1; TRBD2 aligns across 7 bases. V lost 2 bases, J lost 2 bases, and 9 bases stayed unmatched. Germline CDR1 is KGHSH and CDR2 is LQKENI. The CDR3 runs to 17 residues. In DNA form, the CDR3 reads TGTGCCAGCTCACCAGGATTTCAAGCGGGACCCTACAATGAGCAGTTCTTC. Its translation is CASSPGFQAGPYNEQFF.

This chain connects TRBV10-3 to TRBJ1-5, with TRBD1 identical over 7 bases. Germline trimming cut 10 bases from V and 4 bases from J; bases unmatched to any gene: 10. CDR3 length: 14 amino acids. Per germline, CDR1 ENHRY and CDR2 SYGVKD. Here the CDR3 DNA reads TGTGCCACGCAGGGGGTTTTTAGTAATCAGCCCCAGCATTTT. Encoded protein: CATQGVFSNQPQHF.